The T cell receptor (beta chain) under discussion was sequenced for a study of PD-1 blockade in classical Hodgkin lymphoma. Study-level points and caveats: Relapsed/refractory patients reportedly had the lowest baseline TCR diversity, below newly diagnosed patients, who were below healthy donors.

Regarding this clone: Its antigen is currently unknown.

The V end was cut by 1 base, the J end by 2 bases, with 8 bases between. This CDR3 contains 15 residues. CDR1 LGHNA and CDR2 YSLEER come from the germline V gene. Measured with immunoSEQ multiplex PCR; TCRdb has only the in-frame clones, and not every one. The data contain around 45,000 clones, roughly 72% of them seen just once; the ten biggest clones take up about 3%. Following autologous stem cell transplantation, relapse occurred in every patient, and exposure to brentuximab vedotin varied. The V call is TRBV4-3, the J call TRBJ2-2; D is uncertain. The sample in question was peripheral blood mononuclear cells (PBMCs), obtained before the second cycle of nivolumab. The clonotype comes from a human donor with classical Hodgkin lymphoma. As DNA, the CDR3 is TGCGCCAGCAGCCAAGTAGAGGCTAACACCGGGGAGCTGTTTTTT. Translation gives CASSQVEANTGELFF.